The 5 T cell receptor beta chains below come from one sample, sequenced in a study of blood T cells in healthy people across ages. The second PCR ran roughly 6 to 11 cycles with a sample-barcoded 5' primer and J-beta primers. MiXCR, applied by TCRdb to the 5' RACE reads, yields one record per CDR3 protein. Of about 1 million distinct CDR3 sequences in the sample, roughly 45% were seen once. Sample: blood. The receptors here all came from a woman aged 60-70 years in good health.

The chain has TRBV7-6 and TRBJ2-3; 12 nucleotides match TRBD2. This CDR3 spans 17 amino acids. CDR1 and CDR2 (germline): SGHVS, FNYEAQ. V lost 5 bases to trimming and J lost 2 bases; unmatched junction nucleotides: 8. The DNA of the CDR3 is TGTGCCAGCAGCCCCCTGACTAGCGGGGGACCCACAGATACGCAGTATTTT. Residues: CASSPLTSGGPTDTQYF.

A note on this clonotype: The junction shows a germline mismatch at one end, possibly a read error. V usage is TRBV7-3 and J usage is TRBJ2-1, with TRBD2 matching over 12 bases. This CDR3 has 16 residues. CDR1 and CDR2 (germline): SGHTA, FQGTGA. In DNA form, the CDR3 reads TGTGCCAGCAACTTAAATCTAGCGGGAGGGCCCGATGAGCAGTTCTTC. It translates to CASNLNLAGGPDEQFF.

A few counts support this clonotype. CDR3 bases: TGTGCCAGCGCCCAACTACGGAACACCGGGGAGCTGTTTTTT. It translates to CASAQLRNTGELFF. This rearrangement joins TRBV7-2 to TRBJ2-2, with no clear D. This CDR3 contains 14 residues. The V gene lost 8 bases and the J gene lost 1 base, with 11 bases spanning the gap. Germline loops: CDR1 SGHTA, CDR2 FQGNSA.

This sequence joins TRBV2 and TRBJ2-7, with D perhaps TRBD1 (6 bases). The CDR3 totals 14 residues. Germline V lookup: CDR1 SNHLY, CDR2 FYNNEI. Trimming removed 6 bases at V and 1 base at J, with 13 bases between. The DNA for the CDR3 is TGTGCCAGCAGGGCCGGGACACCATCCTACGAGCAGTACTTC. This sequence encodes CASRAGTPSYEQYF.

With regard to this clonotype: Germline and junction disagree at one end, which may indicate a read error. This chain connects TRBV19 to TRBJ2-7, with 15 bases lining up with TRBD2. This CDR3 has 18 residues. In germline, CDR1 is LNHDA, CDR2 SQIVND (reference sequence). CDR3 sequence (DNA): TGCGCCAGTAGTACCTCGGGACTAGCGGGAGGTGGGTCCTACGAGCAGTACTTC. Translation gives CASSTSGLAGGGSYEQYF.